This TCR beta chain was documented in a study of blood T cell repertoires in COVID-19. Libraries were prepared by immunoSEQ multiplex PCR; TCRdb keeps only in-frame clonotypes and omits some of them. Among about 210,000 clones, around 86% were seen once, and the ten largest hold roughly 5.1%. The germline CDR1 and CDR2 sequences are SGHVS and FNYEAQ. CDR3 size: 15 residues. Trimming removed 4 bases from V and 2 bases from J; junction bases left unmatched: 6. Sequenced input: peripheral blood. The chain couples TRBV7-6 to TRBJ2-5; 8 positions match TRBD1. The TCR sequence derives from a woman in her seventies with COVID-19, enrolled during active disease. For the CDR3, the DNA is TGTGCCAGCAGCTACACCGGGACAGGACAAGAGACCCAGTACTTC. Amino acid sequence: CASSYTGTGQETQYF. Looking up the rest from reference TRBV7-6 and TRBJ2-5 gives the full variable domain: GAGVSQSPRYKVTKRGQDVALRCDPISGHVSLYWYRQALGQGPEFLTYFNYEAQQDKSGLPNDRFSAERPEGSISTLTIQRTEQRDSAMYRCASSYTGTGQETQYFGPGTRLLVL.